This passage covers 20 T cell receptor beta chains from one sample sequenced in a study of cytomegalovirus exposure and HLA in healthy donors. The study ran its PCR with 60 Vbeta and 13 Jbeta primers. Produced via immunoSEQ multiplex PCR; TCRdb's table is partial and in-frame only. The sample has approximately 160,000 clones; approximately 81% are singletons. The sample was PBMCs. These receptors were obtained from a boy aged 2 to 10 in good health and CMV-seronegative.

The CDR3 DNA sequence: TGTGCCAGCAGCTTGGGACTAGCAGATTACAATGAGCAGTTCTTC. It codes for CASSLGLADYNEQFF. V is TRBV11-2 and J is TRBJ2-1; TRBD2 matches 9 bases. Germline V gene lookup returns CDR1 SGHAT and CDR2 FQNNGV. Trimming cost V 3 bases and J 4 bases; bases outside gene matches: 4. This CDR3 contains 15 residues.

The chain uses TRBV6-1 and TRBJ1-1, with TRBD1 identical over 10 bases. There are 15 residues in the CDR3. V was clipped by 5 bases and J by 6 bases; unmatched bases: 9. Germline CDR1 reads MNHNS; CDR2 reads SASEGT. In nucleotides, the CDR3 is TGTGCCAGCAGTCTCCGACAGGGGGCGGGCTCTGAAGCTTTCTTT. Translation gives CASSLRQGAGSEAFF.

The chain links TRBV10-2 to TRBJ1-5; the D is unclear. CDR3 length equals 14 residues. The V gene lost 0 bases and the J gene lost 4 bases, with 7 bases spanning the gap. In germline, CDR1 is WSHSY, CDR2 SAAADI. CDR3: CASSESNLNQPQHF. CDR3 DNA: TGCGCCAGCAGTGAGTCGAACCTAAATCAGCCCCAGCATTTT.

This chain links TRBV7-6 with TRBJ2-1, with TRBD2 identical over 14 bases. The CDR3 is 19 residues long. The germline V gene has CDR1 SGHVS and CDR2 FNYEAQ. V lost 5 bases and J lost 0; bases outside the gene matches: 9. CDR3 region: CASSLSTSGRASSYNEQFF. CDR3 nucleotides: TGTGCCAGCAGCCTCTCGACTAGCGGGAGGGCGAGCTCCTACAATGAGCAGTTCTTC.

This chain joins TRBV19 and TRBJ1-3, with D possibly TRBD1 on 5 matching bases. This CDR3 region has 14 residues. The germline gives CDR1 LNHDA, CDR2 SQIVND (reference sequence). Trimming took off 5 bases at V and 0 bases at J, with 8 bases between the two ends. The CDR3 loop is CASSVGGSGNTIYF. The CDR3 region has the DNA TGTGCCAGTAGTGTCGGGGGCTCTGGAAACACCATATATTTT.

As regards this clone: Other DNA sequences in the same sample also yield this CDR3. The CDR3 DNA follows: TGCGCCAGCAGTAGGCCGGGACTAGCGGGAGCAGATACGCAGTATTTT. Translating it yields CASSRPGLAGADTQYF. V is TRBV5-1 and J is TRBJ2-3; 14 positions match TRBD2. Per the germline V gene, CDR1 is SGHRS and CDR2 is YFSETQ. V lost 5 bases to trimming and J lost 4 bases; unmatched junction nucleotides: 6. This CDR3 comprises 16 residues. Drawing the rest from reference TRBV5-1 and TRBJ2-3, the complete variable domain is KAGVTQTPRYLIKTRGQQVTLSCSPISGHRSVSWYQQTPGQGLQFLFEYFSETQRNKGNFPGRFSGRQFSNSRSEMNVSTLELGDSALYLCASSRPGLAGADTQYFGPGTRLTVL.

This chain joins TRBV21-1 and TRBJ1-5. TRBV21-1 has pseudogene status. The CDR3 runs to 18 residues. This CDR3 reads CASSKKSGEDISNQPQHF. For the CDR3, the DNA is TGTGCCAGCAGCAAAAAAAGTGGGGAGGACATTAGCAATCAGCCCCAGCATTTT.

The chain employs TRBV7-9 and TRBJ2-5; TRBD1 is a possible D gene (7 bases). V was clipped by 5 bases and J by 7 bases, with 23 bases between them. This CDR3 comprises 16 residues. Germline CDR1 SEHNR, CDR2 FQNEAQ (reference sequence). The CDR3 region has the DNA TGTGCCAGCAGCATCCTCAGGGGGGCACTTTATGGGACCCAGTACTTC. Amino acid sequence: CASSILRGALYGTQYF.

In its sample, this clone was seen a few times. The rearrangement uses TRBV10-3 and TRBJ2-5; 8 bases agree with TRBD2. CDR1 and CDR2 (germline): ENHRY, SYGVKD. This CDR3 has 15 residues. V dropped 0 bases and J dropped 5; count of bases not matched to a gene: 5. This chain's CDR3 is CAISESGLVWETQYF. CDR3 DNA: TGTGCCATCAGTGAGTCGGGACTAGTTTGGGAGACCCAGTACTTC.

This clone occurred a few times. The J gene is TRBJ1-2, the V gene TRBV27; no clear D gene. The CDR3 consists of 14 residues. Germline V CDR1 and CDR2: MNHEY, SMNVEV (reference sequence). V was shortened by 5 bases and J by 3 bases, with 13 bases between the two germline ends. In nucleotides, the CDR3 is TGTGCCAGCAGTGCCGGGTTTAGATACTATGGCTACACCTTC. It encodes CASSAGFRYYGYTF.

DNA for the CDR3: TGCAGCGCTAAGAGCCGGACAGGGTTCGGGAACACTGAAGCTTTCTTT. Amino acids: CSAKSRTGFGNTEAFF. J is TRBJ1-1 and V is TRBV29-1; 8 positions match TRBD1. The germline V gene encodes CDR1 SQVTM and CDR2 ANQGSEA. V lost 7 bases and J lost 1; bases outside the gene matches: 14. The CDR3 covers 16 residues. Variable domain in full (rest from reference TRBV29-1 and TRBJ1-1): SAVISQKPSRDICQRGTSLTIQCQVDSQVTMMFWYRQQPGQSLTLIATANQGSEATYESGFVIDKFPISRPNLTFSTLTVSNMSPEDSSIYLCSAKSRTGFGNTEAFFGQGTRLTVV.

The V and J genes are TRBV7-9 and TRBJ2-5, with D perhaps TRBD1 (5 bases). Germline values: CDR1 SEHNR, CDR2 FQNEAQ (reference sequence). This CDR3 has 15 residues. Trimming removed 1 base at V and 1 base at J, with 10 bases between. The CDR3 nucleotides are TGTGCCAGCAGCTTAGATCCCAGGGTCCAAGAGACCCAGTACTTC. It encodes CASSLDPRVQETQYF.

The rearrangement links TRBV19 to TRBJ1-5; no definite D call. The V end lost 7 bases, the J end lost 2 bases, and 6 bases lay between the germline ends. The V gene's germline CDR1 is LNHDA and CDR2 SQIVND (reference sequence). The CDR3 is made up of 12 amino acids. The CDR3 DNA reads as TGTGCCAGTACCGCGGGCAATCAGCCCCAGCATTTT. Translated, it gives CASTAGNQPQHF. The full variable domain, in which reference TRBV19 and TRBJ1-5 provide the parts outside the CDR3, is DGGITQSPKYLFRKEGQNVTLSCEQNLNHDAMYWYRQDPGQGLRLIYYSQIVNDFQKGDIAEGYSVSREKKESFPLTVTSAQKNPTAFYLCASTAGNQPQHFGDGTRLSIL.

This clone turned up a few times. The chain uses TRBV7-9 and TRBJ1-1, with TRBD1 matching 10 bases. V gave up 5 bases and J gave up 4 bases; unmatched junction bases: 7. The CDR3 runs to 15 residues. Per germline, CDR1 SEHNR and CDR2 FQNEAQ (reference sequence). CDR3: CASSPGQGMSTEAFF. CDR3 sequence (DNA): TGTGCCAGCAGCCCGGGACAGGGGATGAGCACTGAAGCTTTCTTT.

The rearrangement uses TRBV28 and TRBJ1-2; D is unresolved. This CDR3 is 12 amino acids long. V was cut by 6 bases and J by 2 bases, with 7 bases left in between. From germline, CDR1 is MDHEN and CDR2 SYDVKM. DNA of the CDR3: TGTGCCAGCAGCGCAGCGAACTATGGCTACACCTTC. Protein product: CASSAANYGYTF.

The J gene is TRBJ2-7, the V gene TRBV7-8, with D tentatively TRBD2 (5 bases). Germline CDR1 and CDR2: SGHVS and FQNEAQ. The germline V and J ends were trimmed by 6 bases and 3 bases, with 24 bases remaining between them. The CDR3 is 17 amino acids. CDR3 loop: CASRSVGVYFGGYEQYF. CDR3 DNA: TGTGCCAGCAGGTCGGTCGGGGTTTACTTTGGAGGCTACGAGCAGTACTTC.

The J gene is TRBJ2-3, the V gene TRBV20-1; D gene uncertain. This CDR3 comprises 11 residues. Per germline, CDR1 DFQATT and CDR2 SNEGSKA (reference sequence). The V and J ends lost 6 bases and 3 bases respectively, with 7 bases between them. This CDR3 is CSAAQTDTQYF. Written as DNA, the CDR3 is TGCAGTGCCGCACAGACAGATACGCAGTATTTT.

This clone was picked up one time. This CDR3 is CATSREAGGSTSFF. The CDR3 DNA reads TGTGCCACCAGCAGGGAAGCGGGAGGATCCACATCGTTCTTC. The chain links TRBV15 to TRBJ2-1; 9 nucleotides agree with TRBD2. With V trimmed by 3 bases and J by 15 bases, 12 bases remained unmatched. There are 14 residues in the CDR3. Germline CDR1 LNHNV, CDR2 YYDKDF (reference sequence).

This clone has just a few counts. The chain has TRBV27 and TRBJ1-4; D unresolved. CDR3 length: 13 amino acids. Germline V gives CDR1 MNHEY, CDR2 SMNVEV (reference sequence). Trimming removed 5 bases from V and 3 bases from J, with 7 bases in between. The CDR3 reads CASSSEPNEKLFF. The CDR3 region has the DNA TGTGCCAGCAGTAGTGAGCCTAATGAAAAACTGTTTTTT.

In DNA, the CDR3 is TGTGCCAGCAGCCGGGATGGGGCCAACGTCCTGACTTTC. Its translation: CASSRDGANVLTF. The chain employs TRBV6-1 and TRBJ2-6, with D maybe TRBD2 (5 bases). The germline CDR1 and CDR2 sequences are MNHNS and SASEGT. Trimming cost V 6 bases and J 3 bases, with 6 bases left between them. The CDR3 loop spans 13 amino acids.